This T cell receptor (beta chain) was sequenced in a study of T cells expressing NK-cell markers. Study-level findings and limits: In more than five donors, dominant CD3+CD56+NKG2C+ clones formed roughly 1.0-7.5% of CD8+ cells.

Turning to this clonotype: Antigen specificity is unknown.

TCRdb re-called the 5' RACE reads; every CDR3 protein appears as one record, without DNA. The sample holds some 440,000 distinct CDR3 sequences. The V gene's germline CDR1 is SGHDT and CDR2 YYEEEE. CDR3 length equals 15 residues. The TCR was taken from a woman between 50 and 59 years old in good health. The sequenced sample was blood T cells: a sorted CD56 or NKG2C T cell subset, CD4+ or CD8+ T cells, or bulk PBMC T cells (not recorded which). The chain is built from TRBV5-6 and TRBJ2-2; there is no DNA to check the TCRdb D call of TRBD1. CDR3 region: CASSYRAWGTGELFF.